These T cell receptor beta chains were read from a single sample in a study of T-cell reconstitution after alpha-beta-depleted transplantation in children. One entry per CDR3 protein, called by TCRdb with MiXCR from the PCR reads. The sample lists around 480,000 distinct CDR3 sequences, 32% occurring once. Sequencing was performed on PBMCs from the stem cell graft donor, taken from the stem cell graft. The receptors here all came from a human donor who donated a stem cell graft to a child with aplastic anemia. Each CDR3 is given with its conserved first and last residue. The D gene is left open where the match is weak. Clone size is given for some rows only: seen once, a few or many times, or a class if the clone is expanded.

DNA: TGCGCCAGCAGCCAAGATCGACTGAATCAGCCCCAGCATTTT
CDR3: CASSQDRLNQPQHF
D: .
V: TRBV4-3
J: TRBJ1-5
size: few

DNA: TGCAGTGCTGAGGGGCAGGGAGTCTACGAGCAGTACTTC
CDR3: CSAEGQGVYEQYF
D: .
V: TRBV20-1
J: TRBJ2-7
size: .

DNA: TGCAGTGCTAGAGAATCAGTCGACAGACCACAAGAGACCCAGTACTTC
CDR3: CSARESVDRPQETQYF
D: .
V: TRBV20-1
J: TRBJ2-5
size: few

DNA: TGTGCCAGCAGCTTAGAGCTGGCAGGGTCCTATGGCTACACCTTC
CDR3: CASSLELAGSYGYTF
D: .
V: TRBV7-2
J: TRBJ1-2
size: .

DNA: TGCAGCGTTGTCAGCTCCTACAATGAGCAGTTCTTC
CDR3: CSVVSSYNEQFF
D: .
V: TRBV29-1
J: TRBJ2-1
size: few

DNA: TGCAGCGTTTCCCGAGAGACTGAAGCTTTCTTT
CDR3: CSVSRETEAFF
D: .
V: TRBV29-1
J: TRBJ1-1
size: .

DNA: TGTGCCACCAGCAGAGATCTAGTGACGGGAGTTACCGGGGAGCTGTTTTTT
CDR3: CATSRDLVTGVTGELFF
D: .
V: TRBV15
J: TRBJ2-2
size: .

DNA: TGCAGTGCCCTACAAGGACACCTGAAGCAGTATTTT
CDR3: CSALQGHLKQYF
D: .
V: TRBV20-1
J: TRBJ2-3
size: few

DNA: TGTGCCAGCAGTTTAAGCGGACCGACTGGGGCCAACGGCCTGACTTTC
CDR3: CASSLSGPTGANGLTF
D: .
V: TRBV12-3/TRBV12-4
J: TRBJ2-6
size: .

DNA: TGTGCCAGCAGCCCCTGGGGGGGTATTTACAATGAGCAGTTCTTC
CDR3: CASSPWGGIYNEQFF
D: TRBD2
V: TRBV7-6
J: TRBJ2-1
size: .

DNA: TGTGCCAGCGACTTGGGGCGGGGGTACAATGAGCAGTTCTTC
CDR3: CASDLGRGYNEQFF
D: TRBD2
V: TRBV12-3/TRBV12-4
J: TRBJ2-1
size: few

DNA: TGTGCTAGTGGGGCCACAGGCCAAGGGCAGTATTTT
CDR3: CASGATGQGQYF
D: .
V: TRBV12-5
J: TRBJ2-3
size: .

DNA: TGTGCCAGCAGTCCTACAGGGGGCCAGAGCTCTGGGGCCAACGTCCTGACTTTC
CDR3: CASSPTGGQSSGANVLTF
D: TRBD1
V: TRBV11-1
J: TRBJ2-6
size: .

DNA: TGCAGCGGTCTCGTTCGGACAGAATTAAATGAAAAACTGTTTTTT
CDR3: CSGLVRTELNEKLFF
D: .
V: TRBV29-1
J: TRBJ1-4
size: few

DNA: TGTGCCAGCAGCCCCTGGGCGGGAGGGGTGAATGAGCAGTTCTTC
CDR3: CASSPWAGGVNEQFF
D: TRBD2
V: TRBV7-7
J: TRBJ2-1
size: .

DNA: TGCAGCGTTGAAGGCCTAGCGGGAACCGGGCAGTTCTTC
CDR3: CSVEGLAGTGQFF
D: TRBD2
V: TRBV29-1
J: TRBJ2-1
size: .

DNA: TGCAGCGTTCTGACTAGCGGGAGGGCCGATGGGGAGCAGTTCTTC
CDR3: CSVLTSGRADGEQFF
D: TRBD2
V: TRBV29-1
J: TRBJ2-1
size: .

DNA: TGTGCCAGCTCACCACCGGCCCCCTCCGAGACCCAGTACTTC
CDR3: CASSPPAPSETQYF
D: .
V: TRBV18
J: TRBJ2-5
size: .

DNA: TGTGCCAGCAGTTTTTCGCTAGCGGGATCCTACGAGCAGTACTTC
CDR3: CASSFSLAGSYEQYF
D: TRBD2
V: TRBV27
J: TRBJ2-7
size: few

DNA: TGCAGTGCTCTGGGACTAGCGGGCTCCGGGGAGCTGTTTTTT
CDR3: CSALGLAGSGELFF
D: TRBD2
V: TRBV20-1
J: TRBJ2-2
size: .

DNA: TGTGCCAGCGGGCAGGGTTACACCGGGGAGCTGTTTTTT
CDR3: CASGQGYTGELFF
D: .
V: TRBV2
J: TRBJ2-2
size: .

DNA: TGCAGTGCAGGGACGGATATGTGGGGCTACACCTTC
CDR3: CSAGTDMWGYTF
D: .
V: TRBV20-1
J: TRBJ1-2
size: few

DNA: TGCAGCGTTGAAAGGGTGGGAGGTCCCAATGAGCAGTTCTTC
CDR3: CSVERVGGPNEQFF
D: .
V: TRBV29-1
J: TRBJ2-1
size: few

DNA: TGTGCCAGCATGCCCCCGGGACAGGTTCGCATGGGCTACGAGCAGTACTTC
CDR3: CASMPPGQVRMGYEQYF
D: TRBD1
V: TRBV28
J: TRBJ2-7
size: .

DNA: TGTGCCAGCAGCGTAGACTACGGAGCCTACGAGCAGTACTTC
CDR3: CASSVDYGAYEQYF
D: .
V: TRBV9
J: TRBJ2-7
size: .

DNA: TGCAGCGTTGGGGGGCCAGGGAATAGCGCAGATACGCAGTATTTT
CDR3: CSVGGPGNSADTQYF
D: .
V: TRBV29-1
J: TRBJ2-3
size: .

DNA: TGTGCCAGCAGCACCGGGACTCCCACCGGGGAGCTGTTTTTT
CDR3: CASSTGTPTGELFF
D: .
V: TRBV7-2
J: TRBJ2-2
size: .

DNA: TGTGCCAGCACGACAGGGGCTTCGAACACTGAAGCTTTCTTT
CDR3: CASTTGASNTEAFF
D: TRBD1
V: TRBV6-1
J: TRBJ1-1
size: few

DNA: TGTGCCTGGAGTGTTGGGGCACCCCTCCACTTT
CDR3: CAWSVGAPLHF
D: .
V: TRBV30
J: TRBJ1-6
size: .

DNA: TGTGCCAGCAGCACTAGACTTTTGGATACGCAGTATTTT
CDR3: CASSTRLLDTQYF
D: .
V: TRBV11-2
J: TRBJ2-3
size: .

DNA: TGTGCCAGCCGCCGTGGGGAGGGCTCCTTTGGCTACACCTTC
CDR3: CASRRGEGSFGYTF
D: .
V: TRBV3-1
J: TRBJ1-2
size: .

DNA: TGCAGTGCTAGAGGTGTCGAGAACACTGAAGCTTTCTTT
CDR3: CSARGVENTEAFF
D: .
V: TRBV20-1
J: TRBJ1-1
size: .

DNA: TGTGCCAGCAGGCGGACAGTTCACGAGCAGTACTTC
CDR3: CASRRTVHEQYF
D: .
V: TRBV28
J: TRBJ2-7
size: few

DNA: TGTGCCAGCAGCTTGTATCCAGAGTCTGGGGCCAACGTCCTGACTTTC
CDR3: CASSLYPESGANVLTF
D: .
V: TRBV5-5
J: TRBJ2-6
size: few

DNA: TGTGCCAGCAGTTACTTCGGCGGTTCCACAGATACGCAGTATTTT
CDR3: CASSYFGGSTDTQYF
D: .
V: TRBV6-2/TRBV6-3
J: TRBJ2-3
size: few

DNA: TGTGCCAGCAGCTTGGACCTCAGGGCGGGCACTGAAGCTTTCTTT
CDR3: CASSLDLRAGTEAFF
D: .
V: TRBV7-8
J: TRBJ1-1
size: few

DNA: TGCAGCGTCGAATGGGTGGCTGGGGCCAACGTCCTGACTTTC
CDR3: CSVEWVAGANVLTF
D: .
V: TRBV29-1
J: TRBJ2-6
size: few

DNA: TGCAGCGTGTCCTTGGGGGCGGGAGGTTACAATGAGCAGTTCTTC
CDR3: CSVSLGAGGYNEQFF
D: TRBD2
V: TRBV29-1
J: TRBJ2-1
size: few

DNA: TGTGCCAGCAGCTTAAAGGCAGGGTATGAGCAGTTCTTC
CDR3: CASSLKAGYEQFF
D: .
V: TRBV7-9
J: TRBJ2-1
size: .

DNA: TGTGCCAGCAGTTCGGACGGAAAAAACATTCAGTACTTC
CDR3: CASSSDGKNIQYF
D: .
V: TRBV12-3/TRBV12-4
J: TRBJ2-4
size: .